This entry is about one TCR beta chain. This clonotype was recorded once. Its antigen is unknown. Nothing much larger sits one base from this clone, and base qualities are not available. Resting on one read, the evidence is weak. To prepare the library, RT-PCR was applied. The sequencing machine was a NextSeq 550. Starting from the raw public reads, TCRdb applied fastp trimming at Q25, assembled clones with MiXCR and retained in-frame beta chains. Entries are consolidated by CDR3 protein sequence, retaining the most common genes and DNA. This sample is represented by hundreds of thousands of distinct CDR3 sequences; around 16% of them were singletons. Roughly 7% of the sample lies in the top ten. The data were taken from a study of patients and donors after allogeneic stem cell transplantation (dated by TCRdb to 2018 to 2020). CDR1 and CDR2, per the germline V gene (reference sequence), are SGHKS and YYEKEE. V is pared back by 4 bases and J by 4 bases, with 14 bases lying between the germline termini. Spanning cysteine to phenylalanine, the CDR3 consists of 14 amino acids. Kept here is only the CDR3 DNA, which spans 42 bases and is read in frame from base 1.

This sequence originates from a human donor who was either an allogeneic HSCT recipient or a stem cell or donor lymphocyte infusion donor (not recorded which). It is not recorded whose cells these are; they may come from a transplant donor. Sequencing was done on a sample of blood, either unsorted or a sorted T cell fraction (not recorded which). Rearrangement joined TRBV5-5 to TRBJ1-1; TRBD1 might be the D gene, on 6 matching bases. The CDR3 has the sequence CASSLIGGGTEAFF. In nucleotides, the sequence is TGTGCCAGCAGCCTCATAGGGGGGGGCACTGAAGCTTTCTTT.